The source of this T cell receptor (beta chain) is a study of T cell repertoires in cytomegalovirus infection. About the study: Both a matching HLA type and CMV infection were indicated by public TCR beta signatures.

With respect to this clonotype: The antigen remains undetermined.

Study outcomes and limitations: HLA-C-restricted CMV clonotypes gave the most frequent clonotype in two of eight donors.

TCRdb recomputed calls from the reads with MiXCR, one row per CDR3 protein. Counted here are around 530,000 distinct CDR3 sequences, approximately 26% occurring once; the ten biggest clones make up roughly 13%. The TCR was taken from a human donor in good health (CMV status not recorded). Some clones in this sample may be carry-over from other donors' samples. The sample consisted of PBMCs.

The CDR3 bases are TGTGCCATCAGTCTACAGGGGGCGAAGAGTGATGGCTACACCTTC. This encodes CAISLQGAKSDGYTF. The chain combines TRBV10-3 with TRBJ1-2, with 9 bases identical to TRBD1. Germline V gene lookup returns CDR1 ENHRY and CDR2 SYGVKD. This CDR3 region has 15 residues. V shed 5 bases, J shed 6 bases, and the junction held 10 bases outside the gene matches.